This is a list of T cell receptor beta chains from one sample in a study of shared clonotypes between healthy human individuals. Only in-frame clones appear in the TCRdb table, and some are missing; sequencing was by immunoSEQ multiplex PCR. The sample carries some 1.5 million clones, 95% to 99% recorded once. The specimen sequenced was naive CD4+ T cells sorted from blood. These receptors all stem from a man aged 25-45 years in good health. CDR3s include the opening cysteine and the closing phenylalanine or tryptophan. The D gene is left open where the match is weak. Where a row states a size, it is once, few, many or the class of an expanded clone; other rows omit it.

TRBV7-9,.,.,TRBJ1-2,CASSLDTVTGYGYTF,TGTGCCAGCAGCTTAGATACTGTCACGGGCTATGGCTACACCTTC
TRBV7-9,.,TRBD2,TRBJ2-3,CASSQTSGRTDTQYF,TGTGCCAGCAGCCAGACTAGCGGACGCACAGATACGCAGTATTTT
TRBV11-2,.,.,TRBJ2-1,CASSLARQKQFF,TGTGCCAGCAGCTTAGCCCGACAGAAGCAGTTCTTC
TRBV6-5,.,.,TRBJ2-2,CASQLPNTGELFF,TGTGCCAGCCAGCTGCCGAACACCGGGGAGCTGTTTTTT
TRBV2,.,.,TRBJ1-4,CASSVGEKLFF,TGTGCCAGCAGTGTAGGGGAAAAACTGTTTTTT
TRBV18,once,.,TRBJ2-7,CASSSSPRDSFGYEQYF,TGTGCCAGCTCATCAAGCCCCCGGGACTCCTTCGGGTACGAGCAGTACTTC
TRBV29-1,.,.,TRBJ2-2,CSVSAVTNTGELFF,TGCAGCGTTTCGGCGGTAACGAACACCGGGGAGCTGTTTTTT
TRBV30,.,TRBD2,TRBJ2-7,CAWSVHLAEYEQYF,TGTGCCTGGAGTGTACACCTAGCGGAGTACGAGCAGTACTTC
TRBV21-1,.,.,TRBJ2-5,CASSAARGRRETQYF,TGTGCCAGCAGTGCCGCCCGGGGGCGGCGGGAGACCCAGTACTTC
TRBV5-4,.,TRBD1,TRBJ1-2,CASTRGQGSYGYTF,TGTGCCAGCACCAGGGGACAGGGATCCTATGGCTACACCTTC
TRBV10-3,.,.,TRBJ2-2,CAIREGESGELFF,TGTGCCATCAGGGAGGGGGAGTCCGGGGAGCTGTTTTTT
TRBV9,.,.,TRBJ1-1,CASSLGTGEAFF,TGTGCCAGCAGCTTAGGTACGGGTGAAGCTTTCTTT
TRBV7-2,.,TRBD1,TRBJ1-4,CASSPQGTGEVQLFF,TGTGCCAGCAGCCCTCAGGGGACAGGGGAGGTTCAACTGTTTTTT
TRBV5-4,.,.,TRBJ2-7,CASSLSRGPYEQYF,TGTGCCAGCAGCTTATCCAGGGGACCCTACGAGCAGTACTTC
TRBV18,.,TRBD1,TRBJ2-7,CASSPPIGQGQTYEQYF,TGTGCCAGCTCACCACCGATCGGACAGGGCCAGACCTACGAGCAGTACTTC
TRBV15,.,.,TRBJ1-2,CATSTTVNYGYTF,TGTGCCACCAGCACGACAGTTAACTATGGCTACACCTTC
TRBV11-2,.,.,TRBJ2-3,CASSLLLGVTQYF,TGTGCCAGCAGCTTACTACTAGGAGTTACGCAGTATTTT
TRBV4-1,.,.,TRBJ2-2,CASSQEKTTGELFF,TGCGCCAGCAGCCAAGAAAAGACCACCGGGGAGCTGTTTTTT
TRBV5-1,.,TRBD2,TRBJ2-7,CASRLTSSNEQYF,TGCGCCAGCAGGTTGACTAGCTCCAACGAGCAGTACTTC
TRBV11-2,.,TRBD1,TRBJ2-1,CASSPGTGFYNEQFF,TGTGCCAGCAGCCCCGGGACAGGCTTTTACAATGAGCAGTTCTTC
TRBV7-3,once,.,TRBJ2-1,CASSLALDNQQFF,TGTGCCAGCAGCTTAGCGCTAGATAATCAGCAGTTCTTC
TRBV4-1,.,.,TRBJ2-7,CASSQRDYEQYF,TGCGCCAGCAGCCAGAGGGACTACGAGCAGTACTTC
TRBV2,.,.,TRBJ2-1,CASSEDRVPGNEQFF,TGTGCCAGCAGTGAAGACAGGGTCCCGGGGAATGAGCAGTTCTTC
TRBV7-2,.,TRBD1,TRBJ1-2,CASSVRQGAGYGYTF,TGTGCCAGCAGCGTAAGACAGGGGGCAGGCTATGGCTACACCTTC
TRBV2,.,TRBD1,TRBJ2-5,CASRSDRVRETQYF,TGTGCCAGCAGGTCGGACAGGGTACGAGAGACCCAGTACTTC